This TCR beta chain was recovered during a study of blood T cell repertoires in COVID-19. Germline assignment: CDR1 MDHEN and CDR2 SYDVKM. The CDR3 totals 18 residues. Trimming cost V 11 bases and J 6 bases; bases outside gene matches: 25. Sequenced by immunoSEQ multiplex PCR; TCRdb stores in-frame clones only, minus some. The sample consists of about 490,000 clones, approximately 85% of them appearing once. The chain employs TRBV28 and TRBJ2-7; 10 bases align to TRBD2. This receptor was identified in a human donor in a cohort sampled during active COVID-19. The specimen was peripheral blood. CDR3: CARPHGKAGGFRLGEQYF. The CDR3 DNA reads TGTGCCCGACCTCATGGTAAAGCGGGAGGGTTTCGGCTGGGCGAGCAGTACTTC. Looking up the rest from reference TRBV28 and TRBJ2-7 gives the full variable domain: DVKVTQSSRYLVKRTGEKVFLECVQDMDHENMFWYRQDPGLGLRLIYFSYDVKMKEKGDIPEGYSVSREKKERFSLILESASTNQTSMYLCARPHGKAGGFRLGEQYFGPGTRLTVT.